This TCR beta chain appears in the sequencing data of a study of CD8+ T cells in alopecia areata. Findings and caveats of the study: Compared with mice, patients displayed less clear TCR sharing, possibly for HLA-related reasons. Greater clonality was observed in lesional scalp samples, especially alopecia totalis/universalis, versus normal scalp.

In regard to this clone: The antigen is undetermined.

RNA extraction was followed by reverse transcription into cDNA, which acted as the sequencing template. The protocol was immunoSEQ multiplex PCR, while the TCRdb copy is restricted to in-frame clones and leaves out a portion. The table lists more than 200,000 clones, 65% to 70% of them singletons. Trimming took 7 bases from V and 8 from J, leaving 20 bases between them. This CDR3 region has 13 residues. Germline V gene data show CDR1 as SQVTM and CDR2 as ANQGSEA. Specimens obtained from alopecia areata patients comprised lesional scalp punch biopsies and peripheral blood. PBMCs, the starting material, were the source of sorted CD4+ and CD8+ T cells.

This sequence joins TRBV29-1 and TRBJ1-2, with no clear D. The TCR sequence derives from a human donor with alopecia areata. Sample: CD4+ T cells sorted from blood, taken at week 0. CDR3 loop: CSAMEEPPYGYTF. The CDR3 DNA reads as TGCAGCGCCATGGAGGAGCCCCCCTACGGCTACACCTTC.